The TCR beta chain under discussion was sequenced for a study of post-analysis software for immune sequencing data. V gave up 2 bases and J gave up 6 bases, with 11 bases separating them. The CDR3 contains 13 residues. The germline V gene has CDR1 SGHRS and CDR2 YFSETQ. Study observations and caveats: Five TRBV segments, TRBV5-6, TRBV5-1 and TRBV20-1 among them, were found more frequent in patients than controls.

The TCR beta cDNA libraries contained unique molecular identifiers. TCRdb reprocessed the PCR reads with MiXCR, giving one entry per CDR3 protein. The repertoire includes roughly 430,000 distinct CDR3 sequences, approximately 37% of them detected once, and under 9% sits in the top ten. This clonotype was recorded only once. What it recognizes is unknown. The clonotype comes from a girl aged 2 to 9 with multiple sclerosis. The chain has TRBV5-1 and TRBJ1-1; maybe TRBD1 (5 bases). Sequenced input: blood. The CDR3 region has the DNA TGCGCCAGCAGCTTACAGGACACCTCTGAAGCTTTCTTT. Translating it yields CASSLQDTSEAFF.